These T cell receptor beta chains were read from a single sample in a study of Ad26.COV2.S vaccination and SARS-CoV-2 variants. Repertoires were generated with immunoSEQ multiplex PCR, while TCRdb's copy carries only in-frame clones and drops some. Among about 320,000 clones listed, around four fifths were seen once. The sequencing used peripheral blood, collected in a trial of Ad26.COV2.S vaccine versus placebo. The receptor source for this set is a person between 18 and 65 years old who received the Ad26.COV2.S COVID-19 vaccine or a placebo. CDR3s include the opening cysteine and the closing phenylalanine or tryptophan. Each record gives: V gene, D gene, clone size, J gene, CDR3 DNA, CDR3 protein. D genes are given only for firm matches. For some rows the clone size is stated as once, few or many, or as a class when expanded; others skip it.

>TRBV18|.|.|TRBJ2-7
TGTGCCAGCTCACCACTCCAGGGTTCCTACGAGCAGTACTTC
CASSPLQGSYEQYF
>TRBV5-1|.|.|TRBJ2-7
TGCGCCAGCAGCTCAGGGGACGGTAGGGACTACGAGCAGTACTTC
CASSSGDGRDYEQYF
>TRBV4-2|.|.|TRBJ2-7
TGTGCCAGCAGCCTCTTAGAAGTACAGGGTACCCCTTCCTACGAGCAGTACTTC
CASSLLEVQGTPSYEQYF
>TRBV5-6|TRBD1|.|TRBJ1-5
TGTGCCAGCAGCACCGGGACAGGCAATCAGCCCCAGCATTTT
CASSTGTGNQPQHF
>TRBV28|.|.|TRBJ1-3
TGTGCCAGCAGTTTCGCGCACACCATATATTTT
CASSFAHTIYF
>TRBV28|.|.|TRBJ1-6
TGTGCCAGCAGTTTATATTCACCCCTCCACTTT
CASSLYSPLHF
>TRBV7-2|.|.|TRBJ1-4
TGTGCCAGCACCCGGGGGGGGGTGACTAATGAAAAACTGTTTTTT
CASTRGGVTNEKLFF
>TRBV7-3|.|few|TRBJ2-7
TGTGCCAGCAGTCAAGGTCCCGGGCGGCCTGGCCTATCCTACGAGCAGTACTTC
CASSQGPGRPGLSYEQYF
>TRBV12-5|TRBD1|.|TRBJ1-1
TGTGCTAGTGGTTCCTCACAGGGGGCCCTAACTGAAGCTTTCTTT
CASGSSQGALTEAFF
>TRBV7-9|TRBD1|.|TRBJ2-3
TGTGCCAGCAGCTTAGCCCAGACAGGGGGCATAGATACGCAGTATTTT
CASSLAQTGGIDTQYF
>TRBV30|.|.|TRBJ2-7
TGTGCCTGGAGTGTATCCAGGGGTCACGAGCAGTACTTC
CAWSVSRGHEQYF
>TRBV5-8|.|.|TRBJ2-2
TGTGCCAGCAGCTTGGCCGGGCTTCCCACCGGGGAGCTGTTTTTT
CASSLAGLPTGELFF
>TRBV9|TRBD2|.|TRBJ2-1
TGTGCCAGCAGCGTAGGTCTCCTAGCGGGGGGATTGGCAGATGAGCAGTTCTTC
CASSVGLLAGGLADEQFF
>TRBV13|TRBD1|.|TRBJ2-1
TGTGCCAGCAGCCGGGACAGCACTTTTTACAATGAGCAGTTCTTC
CASSRDSTFYNEQFF
>TRBV7-8|TRBD1|.|TRBJ1-5
TGTGCCAGCAGCTTAACCGGGACAGGGTATGGCAGCAATCAGCCCCAGCATTTT
CASSLTGTGYGSNQPQHF
>TRBV3-1/TRBV3-2|.|once|TRBJ1-3
TGTGCCAGCGGAACAGACACCCACTCTGGAAACACCATATATTTT
CASGTDTHSGNTIYF
>TRBV28|.|.|TRBJ2-7
TGTGCCAGCAGTTCCGGGACATTTTCCTACGAGCAGTACTTC
CASSSGTFSYEQYF
>TRBV28|TRBD1|.|TRBJ2-1
TGTGCCAGCAGGATCGGGACAGCAACCCGGGAGCAGTTCTTC
CASRIGTATREQFF
>TRBV10-3|.|.|TRBJ2-1
TGTGCCATCAGTGAGGGAGAATCAAATGAGCAGTTCTTC
CAISEGESNEQFF
>TRBV27|.|.|TRBJ2-1
TGTGCCAGCAGTTTCGGCCTCCCCCACAATGAGCAGTTCTTC
CASSFGLPHNEQFF
>TRBV5-4|TRBD1|.|TRBJ2-4
TGTGCCAGCAGCGTAGGACAGGTCAAAAACATTCAGTACTTC
CASSVGQVKNIQYF
>TRBV10-1|.|.|TRBJ1-4
TGCGCCAGCGGGACGGAGGGACGGGAGGAAAAACTGTTTTTT
CASGTEGREEKLFF
>TRBV4-1|TRBD1|.|TRBJ1-4
TGCGCCAGCAGCCAGTCAGGGGGGCTTTATGAAAAACTGTTTTTT
CASSQSGGLYEKLFF
>TRBV5-1|.|.|TRBJ2-1
TGCGCCAGCAGCTCCCTAGCCCCAGGCAATGAGCAGTTCTTC
CASSSLAPGNEQFF
>TRBV28|TRBD1|.|TRBJ1-1
TGTGCCAGCAGTCCCCGTGGGCTCAGGGGGACTGAAGCTTTCTTT
CASSPRGLRGTEAFF
>TRBV24-1|TRBD1|.|TRBJ1-2
TGTGCCACCAGTGACAGGGGGGATGGCTACACCTTC
CATSDRGDGYTF
>TRBV14|.|few|TRBJ1-2
TGTGCCAGCAGCCAAGATCGACGGGGCGCTGGCTATGGCTACACCTTC
CASSQDRRGAGYGYTF
>TRBV12-5|.|few|TRBJ2-3
TGTGCTAGTAGTTTTGGGCTCCCACCCACAGATACGCAGTATTTT
CASSFGLPPTDTQYF
>TRBV11-2|.|.|TRBJ2-3
TGTGCCAGCAGCTTTGCCGGGGGTACTCGCACAGATACGCAGTATTTT
CASSFAGGTRTDTQYF
>TRBV27|TRBD1|.|TRBJ1-3
TGTGCCAGCAGCGACAGGGGGGATTACTCTGGAAACACCATATATTTT
CASSDRGDYSGNTIYF
>TRBV5-1|.|few|TRBJ1-6
TGCGCCAGCAGCTTGGCCGGCGGCGACTCCTATAATTCACCCCTCCACTTT
CASSLAGGDSYNSPLHF
>TRBV3-1/TRBV3-2|TRBD2|.|TRBJ2-3
TGTGCCAGCAGCCAGGTTGGGGGGAGGGTCACAGATACGCAGTATTTT
CASSQVGGRVTDTQYF
>TRBV19|.|.|TRBJ2-2
TGTGCCAGTAGTATAAGGTCGGCAGCCAAGCGGGGGGAGCTGTTTTTT
CASSIRSAAKRGELFF
>TRBV27|.|.|TRBJ1-2
TGTGCCAGCAGTTCCGTCAGGGCTAACTATGGCTACACCTTC
CASSSVRANYGYTF
>TRBV18|.|few|TRBJ2-6
TGTGCCGCCCGGGCCCCTGGGGCCAACGTCCTGACTTTC
CAARAPGANVLTF
>TRBV21-1|.|.|TRBJ1-3
TGTGCCAGCAGCCCCGCCGGTAGGGGCGAATTTGGAAACACCATATATTTT
CASSPAGRGEFGNTIYF
>TRBV2|.|few|TRBJ1-1
TGTGCCAGCAGTGATAATAGGGCTGAAGCTTTCTTT
CASSDNRAEAFF
>TRBV19|.|once|TRBJ2-2
TGTGCCAGTAGTGGTACAGATGCGAACACCGGGGAGCTGTTTTTT
CASSGTDANTGELFF
>TRBV2|.|.|TRBJ2-5
TGTGCCAGCGTAATAAGGGATGGGTTCCAAGAGACCCAGTACTTC
CASVIRDGFQETQYF
>TRBV27|.|.|TRBJ2-5
TGTGCCAGCAGTGCGACGGAGTACCAAGAGACCCAGTACTTC
CASSATEYQETQYF
>TRBV9|.|.|TRBJ1-3
TGTGCCAGCAGCGCGCAGACAGGACAAGGGTCTGGAAACACCATATATTTT
CASSAQTGQGSGNTIYF
>TRBV5-6|.|.|TRBJ1-4
TGTGCCAGCAGCAGGGCTGCTAATGAAAAACTGTTTTTT
CASSRAANEKLFF
>TRBV19|.|.|TRBJ2-3
TGTGCCAGTAGTAGACGACAATTCGCAGATACGCAGTATTTT
CASSRRQFADTQYF
>TRBV7-9|TRBD2|few|TRBJ2-7
TGTGCCAGCACCAAAACTAGCGGTACCTACGAGCAGTACTTC
CASTKTSGTYEQYF
>TRBV9|.|.|TRBJ1-2
TGTGCCAGCAGCGTAGGGGGGGCGCTTAACTATGGCTACACCTTC
CASSVGGALNYGYTF
>TRBV27|TRBD1|.|TRBJ1-5
TGTGCCAGCAGTGTGACAGGGGGGAGGCAGCCCCAGCATTTT
CASSVTGGRQPQHF
>TRBV5-5|TRBD2|.|TRBJ2-1
TGTGCCAGCAGCTATAGCGGGGGCCCCATCAATGAGCAGTTCTTC
CASSYSGGPINEQFF
>TRBV9|.|.|TRBJ1-4
TGTGCCAGCAGCGTTTCGGGAGTTGGAGAAAAACTGTTTTTT
CASSVSGVGEKLFF
>TRBV6-5|.|.|TRBJ2-7
TGTGCCAGCATTGGCAGGGTAGGGGGCGAGCAGTACTTC
CASIGRVGGEQYF
>TRBV18|.|few|TRBJ1-1
TGTGCCAGCTCACCCCGGGACACTCAGAACACTGAAGCTTTCTTT
CASSPRDTQNTEAFF
>TRBV9|.|.|TRBJ2-2
TGTGCCAGCACCCTCGTACAGGGAGGCGCCGGGGAGCTGTTTTTT
CASTLVQGGAGELFF
>TRBV7-3|.|.|TRBJ2-3
TGTGCCAGCAGCTCCCCGGGACTTGACACAGATACGCAGTATTTT
CASSSPGLDTDTQYF
>TRBV9|.|.|TRBJ1-3
TGTGCCAGCAGTAGGGGAAACACCATATATTTT
CASSRGNTIYF
>TRBV7-9|.|.|TRBJ2-5
TGTGCCAGCAGCTTAGCGTGGGGGAGAGAACAAGAGACCCAGTACTTC
CASSLAWGREQETQYF
>TRBV29-1|TRBD1|.|TRBJ1-6
TGCAGCGTTAGCCTGGGACAGGCCTATAATTCACCCCTCCACTTT
CSVSLGQAYNSPLHF
>TRBV5-1|.|.|TRBJ2-2
TGCGCCAGCAGCTTCAGGACCGGGCAGACCGGGGAGCTGTTTTTT
CASSFRTGQTGELFF
>TRBV7-9|.|.|TRBJ1-4
TGTGCCAGCAGCCCCGGCCCCCAAAAACTGTTTTTT
CASSPGPQKLFF
>TRBV11-2|TRBD2|.|TRBJ2-3
TGTGCCAGCAGCTTGGGGACTAGTAATACGCAGTATTTT
CASSLGTSNTQYF
>TRBV18|.|.|TRBJ1-4
TGTGCCAGCTCCCTAAGGGGTGAAAAACTGTTTTTT
CASSLRGEKLFF
>TRBV9|.|.|TRBJ2-1
TGTGCCAGCAGCGTATCCGACAATGAGCAGTTCTTC
CASSVSDNEQFF